These 7 T cell receptor beta chains share one sample of origin, sequenced in a study of post-analysis software for immune sequencing data. Study observations and caveats: Four or five TRBV segments, TRBV5-6, TRBV5-1 and TRBV20-1 among them, were found more frequent in patients than controls.

Incorporated into the TCR beta cDNA libraries were unique molecular identifiers, which served to reduce PCR and sequencing biases. From the PCR reads, TCRdb called clonotypes with MiXCR, one entry per CDR3 protein. The profile shows about 820,000 distinct CDR3 sequences, about 57% of them singletons. These receptors have no identified antigens. Sequenced material: blood. These receptor sequences come from a girl aged 10-17 years with multiple sclerosis.

This sequence joins TRBV3-1 and TRBJ1-1; D unresolved. The CDR3 spans 13 residues. The germline V gene has CDR1 LGHDT and CDR2 YNNKEL (reference sequence). The germline V and J ends were trimmed by 0 bases and 6 bases, with 8 bases remaining between them. The CDR3 protein is CASSQEPKAEAFF. The CDR3 DNA reads TGTGCCAGCAGCCAAGAACCCAAAGCTGAAGCTTTCTTT.

The chain employs TRBV12-5 and TRBJ2-1; TRBD1 matches at 10 bases. Germline assignment: CDR1 LGHNT and CDR2 FRNRAP. The CDR3 length is 18 residues. Germline trimming cut 5 bases from V and 0 bases from J; bases unmatched to any gene: 10. The CDR3 DNA is TGTGCTAGTGGTCCTTGGACAGGGGGTAAGATCTCCTACAATGAGCAGTTCTTC. Translating it yields CASGPWTGGKISYNEQFF. Using reference TRBV12-5 and TRBJ2-1 for the parts outside the CDR3, the full variable domain is DARVTQTPRHKVTEMGQEVTMRCQPILGHNTVFWYRQTMMQGLELLAYFRNRAPLDDSGMPKDRFSAEMPDATLATLKIQPSEPRDSAVYFCASGPWTGGKISYNEQFFGPGTRLTVL.

On this clonotype: One end of the junction fails to match germline, which may point to a read error. The chain joins TRBV7-2 to TRBJ2-4; 15 bases agree with TRBD2. Germline V CDR1 and CDR2: SGHTA, FQGNSA. The CDR3 is 17 residues long. CDR3: CASSQAGTSGRSYEQYF. Here the CDR3 DNA reads TGTGCCAGCAGCCAGGCCGGGACTAGCGGGAGGTCCTACGAGCAGTATTTC.

In its sample, this clonotype was seen once. This chain connects TRBV20-1 to TRBJ2-5; D gene uncertain. The length of the CDR3 is 14 residues. V shed 5 bases and J shed 7 bases, with 20 bases lying between them. Germline V CDR1 and CDR2: DFQATT, SNEGSKA (reference sequence). The CDR3: CSARSIFGQATQYF. The CDR3 coding sequence is TGCAGTGCTCGATCGATTTTCGGGCAGGCGACCCAGTACTTC.

The J gene is TRBJ2-7, the V gene TRBV3-1, with TRBD2 as a possible D gene (6 bases). V shed 4 bases and J shed 0 bases, with 13 bases lying between them. Germline V gives CDR1 LGHDT, CDR2 YNNKEL (reference sequence). This CDR3 is built from 15 residues. For the CDR3, the DNA is TGTGCCAGCAGCCCTGGGACTGCTCCCTCCTACGAGCAGTACTTC. Protein product: CASSPGTAPSYEQYF.

The chain employs TRBV10-1 and TRBJ2-4; a weak D match, TRBD2 (5 bases). CDR3 size: 11 residues. Germline loops: CDR1 WNHNN, CDR2 SYGVQD (reference sequence). V was shortened by 8 bases and J by 9 bases, with 11 bases between the two germline ends. CDR3 bases: TGCGCCAGCGGGGAGAAGGGCATTCAGTACTTC. Its translation: CASGEKGIQYF.

The chain links TRBV7-9 to TRBJ1-5, with D possibly TRBD1 on 6 matching bases. The V gene lost 1 base and the J gene lost 7 bases, with 17 bases spanning the gap. Germline V gene sequence: CDR1 SEHNR, CDR2 FQNEAQ (reference sequence). This CDR3 has 16 amino acids. CDR3 nucleotide sequence: TGTGCCAGCAGCTTAGGAGCAGGGGCGCCTCGACAGCCCCAGCATTTT. Its translation: CASSLGAGAPRQPQHF.